This TCR beta chain comes out of a study of CD8 T cells in Susac syndrome. General study points: That the number of individuals in its TCR sequencing and HLA analysis was relatively small was acknowledged by the study.

Random-hexamer reverse transcription was applied to roughly 0.5 to 1 ug RNA. The amplification used immunoSEQ multiplex PCR on TCR beta CDR3; it spanned 54 Vbeta and 13 Jbeta. TCRdb reanalysed the immunoSEQ multiplex PCR reads using MiXCR and keeps one entry per CDR3 protein. The data show 400,000 or so distinct CDR3 sequences, about 85% seen once. The trim removed 2 bases at V and 4 bases at J, leaving 7 bases unmatched. Looked up from germline, CDR1 is MNHEY and CDR2 is SMNVEV (reference sequence). This CDR3 is built from 16 residues. This clonotype was seen more than once but under ten times. The target antigen is unknown. TCR beta was sequenced from blood CD8+ and CD4+ T cells. While CD8+ and CD4+ T cells were isolated negatively, TEMRA cells were enriched by FACS.

Sequencing was performed on CD8+ T cells from PBMCs. This receptor was taken from a human donor with multiple sclerosis. The rearrangement links TRBV27 to TRBJ1-5, with 8 positions matching TRBD1. The chain's CDR3 is CASSLTGQGGNQPQHF. The CDR3 DNA reads as TGTGCCAGCAGTTTAACTGGACAGGGAGGTAATCAGCCCCAGCATTTT.